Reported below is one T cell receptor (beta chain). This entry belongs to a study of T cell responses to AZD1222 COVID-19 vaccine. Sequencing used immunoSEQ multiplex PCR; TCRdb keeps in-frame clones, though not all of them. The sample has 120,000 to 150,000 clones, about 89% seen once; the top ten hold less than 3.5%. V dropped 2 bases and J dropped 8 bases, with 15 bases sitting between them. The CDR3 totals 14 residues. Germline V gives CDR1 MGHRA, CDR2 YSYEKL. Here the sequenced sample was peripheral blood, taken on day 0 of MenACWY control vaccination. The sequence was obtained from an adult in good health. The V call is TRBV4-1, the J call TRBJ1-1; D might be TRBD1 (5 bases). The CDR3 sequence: CASSQSSGRREAFF. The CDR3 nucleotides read TGCGCCAGCAGCCAAAGTTCGGGACGGAGAGAAGCTTTCTTT.